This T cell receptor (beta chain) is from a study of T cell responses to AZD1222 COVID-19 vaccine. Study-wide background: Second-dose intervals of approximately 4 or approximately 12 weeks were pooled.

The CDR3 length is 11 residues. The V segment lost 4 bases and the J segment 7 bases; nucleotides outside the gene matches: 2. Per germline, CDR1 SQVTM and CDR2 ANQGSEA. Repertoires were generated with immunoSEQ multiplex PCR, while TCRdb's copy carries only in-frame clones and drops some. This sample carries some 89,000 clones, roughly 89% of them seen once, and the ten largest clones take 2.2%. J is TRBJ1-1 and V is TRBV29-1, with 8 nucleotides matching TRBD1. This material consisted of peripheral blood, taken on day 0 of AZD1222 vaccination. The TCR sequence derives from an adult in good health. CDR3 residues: CSVAGGGEAFF. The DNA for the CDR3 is TGCAGCGTTGCAGGGGGCGGTGAAGCTTTCTTT.